This TCR beta chain was recorded in a study of CD8 T cells in ankylosing spondylitis. This clonotype was picked up many times. Its antigen is not known. TCRdb re-analysed the 5' RACE reads in MiXCR, keeping a single row per CDR3 protein. The sample has around 130,000 distinct CDR3 sequences; about 6.5% are singletons. General study findings and limits: In ankylosing spondylitis patients, matched synovial fluid reportedly showed significant enrichment of disease-linked clones. There was a TCR beta motif, made of several highly homologous variants, that appeared characteristic of ankylosing spondylitis blood.

The CDR3 covers 20 residues. Germline V gene lookup returns CDR1 DFQATT and CDR2 SNEGSKA (reference sequence). The junction had 13 bases not matched to a gene; V was cut back by 1 base and J by 0 bases. The specimen was blood, either unsorted or a sorted T cell fraction (not recorded which). This chain connects TRBV20-1 to TRBJ2-3; 13 bases line up with TRBD2. The TCR comes from a male donor with ankylosing spondylitis or in good health (not recorded which). The CDR3 loop is CSARGGLAGRIFTSTDTQYF. CDR3 nucleotide sequence: TGCAGTGCTAGAGGGGGACTAGCGGGGCGGATATTTACTAGCACAGATACGCAGTATTTT.